This is a list of T cell receptor beta chains from one sample in a study of identical twins. TCRdb redid the calling of the 5' RACE reads with MiXCR, one entry per CDR3 protein. The table records roughly 700,000 distinct CDR3 sequences, more than 6.5% of them present only once. The data were also submitted as part of a second study, on yellow fever vaccine responses in identical twins.

Sequencing was carried out using PBMCs. Receptors were obtained from a woman younger than 35 in good health. Both conserved end residues are part of each CDR3. Fields, in order: V gene, J gene, CDR3 protein.

V gene: TRBV30
J gene: TRBJ2-7
CDR3 protein: CAWSLGTGYYEQYF

V gene: TRBV7-8
J gene: TRBJ2-3
CDR3 protein: CASSHPVASGGADTQYF

V gene: TRBV5-6
J gene: TRBJ2-5
CDR3 protein: CASSLGGREETQYF

V gene: TRBV20-1
J gene: TRBJ2-2
CDR3 protein: CSAVGTSRTGELFF

V gene: TRBV7-7
J gene: TRBJ2-2
CDR3 protein: CASSSGSRGAGELFF

V gene: TRBV7-9
J gene: TRBJ1-6
CDR3 protein: CAGRQGNNSPLHF

V gene: TRBV5-1
J gene: TRBJ2-1
CDR3 protein: CASSLENNEQFF

V gene: TRBV12-3/TRBV12-4
J gene: TRBJ2-2
CDR3 protein: CASSLLGTGVDRELFF

V gene: TRBV27
J gene: TRBJ2-7
CDR3 protein: CASSAGTQLREQYF

V gene: TRBV12-3/TRBV12-4
J gene: TRBJ2-3
CDR3 protein: CASRRGQGRSTDTQYF

V gene: TRBV4-2
J gene: TRBJ1-1
CDR3 protein: CASSQDPGTSNTEAFF

V gene: TRBV27
J gene: TRBJ2-3
CDR3 protein: CASSSSSGLHTGADTQYF

V gene: TRBV12-3/TRBV12-4
J gene: TRBJ1-6
CDR3 protein: CASTEEISYNSPLHF

V gene: TRBV20-1
J gene: TRBJ2-2
CDR3 protein: CSARDPLGGELFF

V gene: TRBV20-1
J gene: TRBJ2-2
CDR3 protein: CSARDASGGPNTGELFF

V gene: TRBV4-3
J gene: TRBJ2-5
CDR3 protein: CASSQDWVATQYF

V gene: TRBV6-2/TRBV6-3
J gene: TRBJ2-2
CDR3 protein: CASSYTLQRDYTGELFF

V gene: TRBV2
J gene: TRBJ2-5
CDR3 protein: CASSAQNQETQYF

V gene: TRBV7-2
J gene: TRBJ2-3
CDR3 protein: CASSLGPAGVRADTQYF

V gene: TRBV6-2/TRBV6-3
J gene: TRBJ2-3
CDR3 protein: CASSYHTDTQYF

V gene: TRBV18
J gene: TRBJ2-2
CDR3 protein: CASSPLINTGELFF

V gene: TRBV7-2
J gene: TRBJ2-2
CDR3 protein: CASSLQAPGNTGELFF

V gene: TRBV5-1
J gene: TRBJ2-1
CDR3 protein: CASRESLAGGNEQFF

V gene: TRBV29-1
J gene: TRBJ2-1
CDR3 protein: CSVEGQAYNEQFF